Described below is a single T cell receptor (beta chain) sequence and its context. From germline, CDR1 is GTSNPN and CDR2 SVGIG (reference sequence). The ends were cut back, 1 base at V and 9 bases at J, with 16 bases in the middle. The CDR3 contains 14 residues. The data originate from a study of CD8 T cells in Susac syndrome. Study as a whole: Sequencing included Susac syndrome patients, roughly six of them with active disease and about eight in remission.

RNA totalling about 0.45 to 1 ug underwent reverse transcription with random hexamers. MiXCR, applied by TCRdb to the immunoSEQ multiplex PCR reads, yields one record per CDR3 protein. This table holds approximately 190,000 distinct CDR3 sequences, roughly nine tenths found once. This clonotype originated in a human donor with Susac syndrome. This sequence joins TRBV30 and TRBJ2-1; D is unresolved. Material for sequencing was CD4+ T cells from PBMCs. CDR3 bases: TGTGCCTGGAGTGGGGTTAGGGAAGATGGTGAGCAGTTCTTC. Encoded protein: CAWSGVREDGEQFF.